This T cell receptor (beta chain) is from a study of blood T cells in healthy people across ages (dated by TCRdb to about 2015). For context, the study as a whole: Template switching captured roughly one uniquely barcoded TCR beta cDNA molecule per two T cells in model experiments. Using deep sequencing normalized with unique cDNA molecular identifiers, the study measured how TCR beta repertoire diversity changes with age. Donors were grouped into four age groups: young (average approximately 16 years), middle-aged (around 39), aged (roughly 67) and long-lived (around 80). To avoid experimental bias, donors of different ages were randomly spread across the sequencing lanes. For two donors (one aged 18 to 30 and one aged 80 or older), the study analyzed two additional independent replicas of 1 million unique cDNA reads from the same blood draw.

Library preparation used 5' RACE. TCRdb names Illumina HiSeq 2500 as the instrument used. A second about 7 to 11 cycle PCR used a sample-barcoded 5' primer and a J-beta primer mix. A template-switch 5' adaptor carrying 12 random nucleotides introduced a unique molecular identifier onto each TCR beta cDNA molecule. At least 2.5 million CDR3-containing paired-end reads were obtained from each sample. The Mint cDNA synthesis kit, primed by a TRBC-specific oligonucleotide, was used to synthesize first-strand cDNA from all RNA. All cDNA was treated with uracil-DNA glycosylase and then went through a first 18-cycle PCR with the universal primers M1SS and BC2_uni_R. Per the source publication's procedure: For normalization, 1 million high-quality reads were randomly selected from each sample, with every read carrying a distinct molecular identifier. Instead of being binned into consensus sequences, reads with shared molecular identifiers were discarded. MiTCR, run with a Q25 quality threshold and the strictest error-elimination algorithm, handled CDR3 identification, clonotype clustering and error correction. A nonparametric unseen species model with Euler transformation was used to estimate lower-bound total TCR beta diversity. TCRdb trimmed the raw reads at Q25, called clones with MiXCR and kept productive beta chains. Records with the same CDR3 protein are collapsed into one entry carrying the most frequent genes and DNA. The V and J calls were determined by TCRdb, not by the authors. The sample contains around 1,500,000 distinct CDR3 sequences, roughly 30% of them found a single time. The ten most abundant clones make up roughly 8% of the sample.

The donors were some 36 Caucasian individuals from Russia, aged roughly 6 to 100 years, who were systemically healthy. Approximately 9.7 milliliters of peripheral blood were drawn from each donor into EDTA-treated Vacutainer tubes. PBMCs were isolated by Ficoll-Paque density-gradient centrifugation, with at least 6.5 million obtained per sample. Total RNA, at least 6 micrograms per sample, was extracted from PBMCs with Trizol reagent. The percentages of naive CD45RAhigh/CD27high T cells were determined by flow cytometry on a PBMC aliquot from every donor. Study-level results and caveats: There was a strong correlation between observed TCR beta diversity and the percentage of naive T cells measured by flow cytometry. Donor CMV infection status was unknown, potentially confounding age-related changes in expanded clonotypes. Total diversity estimates from one million sequenced T cells were considered lower bounds and underestimates. Compared with the aged group, the long-lived group had more naive CD4+ T cells, fewer expanded clones and increased TCR diversity, suggesting age selection. As age increased, observed TCR beta diversity per million T cells dropped in a roughly linear way, and a significant reduction was already evident by age roughly 36. Bulk unsorted PBMC profiling prevented conclusive comparison of naive and antigen-experienced compartments.

This clonotype is a singleton in its sample. It has no known antigen specificity. Per-nucleotide qualities are absent, and no much larger clonotype sits a single base away. A single read is weak support. The CDR3 runs 13 amino acids, cysteine and phenylalanine included. Solely the CDR3 DNA is kept, with 39 bases framed from the first base. CDR1 and CDR2 were assigned from the germline V gene as MNHEY and SVGEGT. The junction carries 12 bases between V and J, which are trimmed by 6 bases and 6 bases respectively. This clonotype originated in a woman aged 30 to 39 in good health. The chain joins TRBV6-2 or TRBV6-3 to TRBJ2-1, with a weak D call of TRBD1 (6 bases match). Sequenced sample: blood. The DNA sequence is TGTGCCAGCAGCTACAGGGATATCAATGAGCAGTTCTTC. It translates to CASSYRDINEQFF.